This record concerns one TCR beta chain sequence. Original handling: Estimates of nucleated cell counts were drawn from the amplification of reference gene primers. Assay used: immunoSEQ multiplex PCR; TCRdb lists only in-frame clones, some missing. V and J calls plus clone size are reproduced from that table; the DNA served to infer D and trimming. Of tens of thousands of clones detected, approximately 88% appear once; the ten largest clones hold around 5.7%. This sample is drawn from a study of blood T cell repertoires in COVID-19. The CDR3 totals 16 residues. Germline lookup yields CDR1 SQVTM and CDR2 ANQGSEA. The V and J ends lost 3 bases and 0 bases respectively, with 15 bases between them.

V and J are TRBV29-1 and TRBJ2-1; D may be TRBD2 (6 bases). The source is a human donor in a cohort sampled during active COVID-19. Source material: peripheral blood. The CDR3: CSVDYPGTYSYNEQFF. Written as DNA, the CDR3 is TGCAGCGTTGATTACCCGGGGACTTACTCCTACAATGAGCAGTTCTTC.